These 13 T cell receptor beta chains were all obtained from the same sample, sequenced in a study of CD8 T cells in Susac syndrome. About 0.45 to 1 ug RNA was reverse transcribed with random hexamers. TCRdb ran MiXCR on the immunoSEQ multiplex PCR reads and lists one entry per CDR3 protein. The sample contains tens of thousands of distinct CDR3 sequences, approximately 93% of which appear only once. The sequencing sample was made of CD8+ T cells from PBMCs. These receptors all come from a human donor with Susac syndrome.

With regard to this clonotype: One end of the junction is discordant with germline, which a read error may explain. The rearrangement uses TRBV6-5 and TRBJ2-2, with TRBD1 matching over 8 bases. Germline V lookup: CDR1 MNHEY, CDR2 SVGAGI. The CDR3 length is 14 residues. CDR3 in DNA: TGTGCCAGCAGTCCTGTGACAGGGGACACCGGGGAGCTGTTT. Its protein product is CASSPVTGDTGELF.

A single count supports this clonotype. The rearrangement links TRBV2 to TRBJ2-5; 7 bases align to TRBD1. V was pared by 6 bases and J by 4 bases, with 8 bases of the junction left unmatched. There are 14 residues in the CDR3. CDR1 SNHLY and CDR2 FYNNEI come from the germline V gene. CDR3 sequence: CASRAGQVIETQYF. The CDR3 DNA is TGTGCCAGCAGGGCAGGACAGGTGATAGAGACCCAGTACTTC. Variable domain in full (rest from reference TRBV2 and TRBJ2-5): EPEVTQTPSHQVTQMGQEVILRCVPISNHLYFYWYRQILGQKVEFLVSFYNNEISEKSEIFDDQFSVERPDGSNFTLKIRSTKLEDSAMYFCASRAGQVIETQYFGPGTRLLVL.

The chain joins TRBV2 to TRBJ1-2; perhaps TRBD1 as D (5 bases). CDR3 size: 14 residues. The V end lost 8 bases, the J end lost 4 bases, and 17 bases lay between the germline ends. Germline CDR1 and CDR2: SNHLY and FYNNEI. CDR3 DNA: TGTGCCAGCGGAGAGGACACCGTGGGCTATGGCTACACCTTC. Its translation is CASGEDTVGYGYTF.

The chain has TRBV4-1 and TRBJ1-2, with 7 positions matching TRBD1. With V trimmed by 4 bases and J by 6 bases, 11 bases remained unmatched. Germline CDR1 and CDR2: MGHRA and YSYEKL. CDR3 size: 15 residues. As DNA, the CDR3 is TGCGCCAGCAGCCCCCTGGACAGGTCGGTCGATGGCTACACCTTC. Its translation is CASSPLDRSVDGYTF.

CDR3 DNA: TGTGCCAGCAGCTTGGTCGGGACAGGGTTTGAGAACACTGAAGCTTTCTTT. Translation: CASSLVGTGFENTEAFF. The V call is TRBV5-4, the J call TRBJ1-1; the match to TRBD1 covers 9 bases. Germline CDR1 and CDR2: SGHNT and YYREEE (reference sequence). V was clipped by 0 bases and J by 1 base; unmatched bases: 7. This CDR3 spans 17 amino acids.

The rearrangement uses TRBV7-9 and TRBJ1-1; no firm D call. The V end lost 5 bases, the J end lost 8 bases, and 15 bases lay between the germline ends. Germline V CDR1 and CDR2: SEHNR, FQNEAQ (reference sequence). The CDR3 runs to 13 residues. The CDR3 bases are TGTGCCAGCAGCCCCCCTTTACGTCTGGAAGCTTTCTTT. Its protein is CASSPPLRLEAFF.

The V and J genes are TRBV21-1 and TRBJ2-1; whether TRBD2, the table's D call, matches the DNA was not checked. TRBV21-1 is a pseudogene. CDR3 length: 14 residues. The CDR3 coding sequence is TGTGCCAGCAGCACGGGACTAGCGGACAATGAGCAGTTCTTC. Translation gives CASSTGLADNEQFF.

The V call is TRBV20-1, the J call TRBJ2-3; 7 bases are a match to TRBD2. CDR3 length equals 17 residues. Trimming cost V 2 bases and J 2 bases; bases outside gene matches: 13. Germline V CDR1 and CDR2: DFQATT, SNEGSKA (reference sequence). Here the CDR3 DNA reads TGCAGTGCTAGACAAACAAGCGGGGAAACTTACACAGATACGCAGTATTTT. Residues: CSARQTSGETYTDTQYF.

The CDR3 here is CASMAGIAFF. The CDR3 DNA reads as TGTGCCAGTATGGCAGGGATAGCTTTCTTT. The J gene is TRBJ1-1, the V gene TRBV19; perhaps TRBD1 as D (5 bases). Trimming cost V 7 bases and J 10 bases, with 10 bases left between them. This CDR3 is built from 10 residues. Germline loops: CDR1 LNHDA, CDR2 SQIVND (reference sequence).

V gene TRBV12-3 or TRBV12-4 combines with J gene TRBJ2-1; 9 bases agree with TRBD2. The V gene end was trimmed by 1 base and the J gene end by 8 bases; junction bases not matched to a gene: 24. CDR3 length equals 21 residues. DNA of the CDR3: TGTGCCAGCAGTTTAGACCCCCTCGGCGGGGGAGGCGGGGGGGTAACCTATGAGCAGTTCTTC. It codes for CASSLDPLGGGGGGVTYEQFF.

The rearrangement links TRBV7-9 to TRBJ1-5; no clear D gene. Between the trimmed V and J ends, which lost 5 bases and 4 bases, there was a span of 15 bases. The CDR3 totals 15 residues. The V gene's germline CDR1 is SEHNR and CDR2 FQNEAQ (reference sequence). The CDR3 here is CASSRYGSINQPQHF. The CDR3 region has the DNA TGTGCCAGCAGCCGATACGGGTCCATAAATCAGCCCCAGCATTTT.

For the CDR3, the DNA is TGTGCCAGCGAACCGGGGACAGGGATGAACACTGAAGCTTTCTTT. Its protein is CASEPGTGMNTEAFF. This chain connects TRBV3-1 to TRBJ1-1, with TRBD1 matching over 9 bases. The CDR3 consists of 15 residues. V lost 8 bases and J lost 0; bases outside the gene matches: 7. CDR1 is LGHDT, CDR2 YNNKEL, per germline (reference sequence).

The chain recombines TRBV14 with TRBJ2-3; TRBD2 might be the D (6 bases). Germline loops: CDR1 SGHDN, CDR2 FVKESK. The CDR3 consists of 13 residues. The ends were cut back, 8 bases at V and 2 bases at J, with 11 bases in the middle. The CDR3 is CASGGTYTDTQYF. The CDR3 DNA follows: TGTGCCAGCGGGGGGACTTACACAGATACGCAGTATTTT.